Each of the 20 T cell receptor beta chains below was sequenced from the same sample in a study of memory CD4+ T cells and cytomegalovirus serostatus. Measured with immunoSEQ multiplex PCR; TCRdb has only the in-frame clones, and not every one. This sample has around 44,000 clones, with more than 60% found just once. Single viable CD3+CD4+CD8-CD45RO+ cells were sorted as the memory CD4+ T cells. Sequenced input: memory CD4+ T cells from blood. The receptors derive from an adult in good health and CMV-seronegative.

The J gene is TRBJ2-6, the V gene TRBV19, with D maybe TRBD1 (8 bases). In germline, CDR1 is LNHDA, CDR2 SQIVND (reference sequence). The CDR3 runs to 19 residues. Trimming shortened V by 3 bases and J by 2 bases, and 20 bases separated the two germline ends. The CDR3 is CASSMSAGGAGAGANVLTF. The CDR3 nucleotides are TGTGCCAGTAGTATGTCGGCAGGGGGCGCGGGGGCTGGGGCCAACGTCCTGACTTTC.

Only a few counts were recorded for this clone. This chain joins TRBV27 and TRBJ1-2; no firm D call. Germline CDR1 and CDR2: MNHEY and SMNVEV (reference sequence). The CDR3 runs to 13 residues. V lost 2 bases, J lost 6 bases, and 10 bases lay in between. Here the CDR3 DNA reads TGTGCCAGCAGTTTACGAGAGGGAGATGGCTACACCTTC. Protein product: CASSLREGDGYTF.

This chain connects TRBV28 to TRBJ1-5; D gene unclear. The germline V gene has CDR1 MDHEN and CDR2 SYDVKM. The CDR3 consists of 16 residues. Trimming stripped 7 bases from V and 0 bases from J, with 16 bases between. CDR3 amino acids: CASTPPAAYSNQPQHF. Here the CDR3 DNA reads TGTGCCAGCACCCCCCCGGCTGCTTATAGCAATCAGCCCCAGCATTTT.

This clone was seen only once. The chain combines TRBV5-1 with TRBJ1-4; D perhaps matches TRBD1 (6 bases). The germline V gene has CDR1 SGHRS and CDR2 YFSETQ. The CDR3 is 14 residues long. Trimming removed 3 bases at V and 4 bases at J, with 10 bases between. The CDR3, as DNA: TGCGCCAGCAGCTCCGGACAGCTTAATGAAAAACTGTTTTTT. This codes for CASSSGQLNEKLFF.

The rearrangement links TRBV27 to TRBJ1-5, with TRBD1 identical over 7 bases. Germline V gene sequence: CDR1 MNHEY, CDR2 SMNVEV (reference sequence). Trimming at V came to 5 bases and at J to 4 bases, leaving 8 bases not matched to a gene. The CDR3 is 15 residues long. CDR3: CASSPAGGQNQPQHF. The CDR3 DNA reads as TGTGCCAGCAGTCCCGCAGGGGGGCAAAATCAGCCCCAGCATTTT.

The chain has TRBV5-1 and TRBJ2-3; D is unresolved. V lost 3 bases and J lost 2, with 4 bases in between. This CDR3 region has 12 residues. Per germline, CDR1 SGHRS and CDR2 YFSETQ. The CDR3 is CASSWDTDTQYF. CDR3 DNA: TGCGCCAGCAGCTGGGACACAGATACGCAGTATTTT.

The J gene is TRBJ2-1, the V gene TRBV19; 9 positions match TRBD2. Germline V gives CDR1 LNHDA, CDR2 SQIVND (reference sequence). The CDR3 is made up of 17 amino acids. The V segment lost 4 bases and the J segment 0 bases; nucleotides outside the gene matches: 7. The CDR3 nucleotides read TGTGCCAGTAGTAGGGGTTTAGCGGGGGCCTCCTACAATGAGCAGTTCTTC. Translating gives CASSRGLAGASYNEQFF.

This chain connects TRBV10-3 to TRBJ1-2, with TRBD1 matching over 7 bases. The trim removed 4 bases at V and 4 bases at J, leaving 6 bases unmatched. Germline-derived CDR1 and CDR2 are ENHRY and SYGVKD. CDR3 length: 14 residues. In DNA form, the CDR3 reads TGTGCCATCAGTGCCACCGGACAGGTCTATGGCTACACCTTC. Protein product: CAISATGQVYGYTF.

V usage is TRBV6-1 and J usage is TRBJ1-1; D unclear. Trimming took off 0 bases at V and 11 bases at J, with 19 bases between the two ends. Germline CDR1 and CDR2: MNHNS and SASEGT. The CDR3 extends over 15 amino acids. The CDR3 sequence is CASSEALAGKGEAFF. The CDR3 DNA is TGTGCCAGCAGTGAAGCGTTGGCGGGGAAGGGTGAGGCTTTCTTT.

The chain carries TRBV10-3 and TRBJ1-2, with D maybe TRBD1 (5 bases). Germline V CDR1 and CDR2: ENHRY, SYGVKD. Trimming removed 3 bases from V and 8 bases from J, with 16 bases in between. This CDR3 has 14 residues. Written as DNA, the CDR3 is TGTGCCATCAGTGACGGGCAGGGCATGCTCGGCTACACCTTC. Its protein is CAISDGQGMLGYTF.

This clone was counted only a few times. The chain combines TRBV2 with TRBJ1-6; D unclear. V gave up 7 bases and J gave up 5 bases, with 9 bases separating them. The V gene's germline CDR1 is SNHLY and CDR2 FYNNEI. The CDR3 runs 13 residues. The CDR3 sequence is CASIPSNNSPLHF. The CDR3 nucleotides read TGTGCCAGCATTCCCAGCAATAATTCACCCCTCCACTTT.

In this sample, this clone turned up once. The chain links TRBV6-1 to TRBJ2-6; D might be TRBD2 (5 bases). Per the germline V gene, CDR1 is MNHNS and CDR2 is SASEGT. Trimming shortened V by 5 bases and J by 2 bases, and 10 bases separated the two germline ends. The CDR3 is made up of 15 amino acids. The CDR3 loop reads CASSPRETGANVLTF. The CDR3 DNA reads as TGTGCCAGCAGTCCCCGGGAAACTGGGGCCAACGTCCTGACTTTC.

The chain combines TRBV9 with TRBJ1-3; 9 nucleotides align to TRBD1. The CDR3 has 16 residues. Trimming at V came to 0 bases and at J to 0 bases, leaving 1 base not matched to a gene. Germline assignment: CDR1 SGDLS and CDR2 YYNGEE. The chain's CDR3 is CASSVGDRDSGNTIYF. The CDR3 nucleotides read TGTGCCAGCAGCGTAGGGGACAGGGACTCTGGAAACACCATATATTTT.

This clone turned up a few times. Here the CDR3 reads CASSVGQLNTEAFF. CDR3 nucleotides: TGTGCCAGCAGCGTGGGACAACTGAACACTGAAGCTTTCTTT. J is TRBJ1-1 and V is TRBV9, with D possibly TRBD1 on 6 matching bases. V was trimmed by 2 bases and J by 0 bases, leaving 8 bases between them. The CDR3 is 14 residues long. CDR1 SGDLS and CDR2 YYNGEE come from the germline V gene.

A word on this clone: A read error may account for a junction end that differs from germline. The rearrangement uses TRBV18 and TRBJ1-1, with unresolved D. The CDR3 contains 12 residues. Germline-derived CDR1 and CDR2 are KGHSH and LQKENI. The CDR3 sequence: CASSPLMEVEGF. CDR3 sequence (DNA): TGTGCCAGCTCACCACTAATGGAGGTGGAAGGGTTT.

The chain recombines TRBV12-5 with TRBJ1-5; tentative D call: TRBD1 (5 bases). The CDR3 has 15 residues. CDR1 and CDR2 from the germline V gene are LGHNT and FRNRAP. Trimming shortened V by 4 bases and J by 8 bases, and 18 bases separated the two germline ends. The DNA of the CDR3 is TGTGCTAGTGGTTGGACTGACACGGGGGAGAAGCCCCAGCATTTT. Its translation: CASGWTDTGEKPQHF.

In its sample, this clone was seen once. J is TRBJ2-1 and V is TRBV6-1; TRBD2 matches 9 bases. This CDR3 region has 16 residues. J gave up 1 base and V 4 bases, and 5 bases lay outside the gene matches. Germline CDR1 MNHNS, CDR2 SASEGT. The CDR3 DNA follows: TGTGCCAGCAGTGGTAGCGGGGGCCTGTCCTACAATGAGCAGTTCTTC. It encodes CASSGSGGLSYNEQFF.

V is TRBV6-5 and J is TRBJ1-4, with D possibly TRBD1 on 6 matching bases. The length of the CDR3 is 13 residues. V was trimmed by 7 bases and J by 8 bases, leaving 14 bases between them. The germline CDR1 and CDR2 sequences are MNHEY and SVGAGI. CDR3 amino acids: CASIRGGGEKLFF. CDR3 nucleotide sequence: TGTGCCAGCATCAGGGGCGGAGGCGAAAAACTGTTTTTT.

This chain links TRBV15 with TRBJ2-7; D may be TRBD2 (6 bases). V was pared by 0 bases and J by 3 bases, with 15 bases between. Germline assignment: CDR1 LNHNV and CDR2 YYDKDF (reference sequence). This CDR3 comprises 16 residues. Here the CDR3 DNA reads TGTGCCACCAGCAGAGAAGTGGGACTCAGAGTCTACGAGCAGTACTTC. Its protein is CATSREVGLRVYEQYF.

The J gene is TRBJ2-3, the V gene TRBV15; 7 nucleotides agree with TRBD1. J was trimmed by 5 bases and V by 0 bases; bases with no gene match: 5. Germline V lookup: CDR1 LNHNV, CDR2 YYDKDF (reference sequence). This CDR3 is 15 amino acids long. The CDR3 is CATSREGQPQDTQYF. CDR3 bases: TGTGCCACCAGCAGAGAGGGACAGCCACAAGATACGCAGTATTTT.